The TCR beta chain under discussion was sequenced for a study of metastatic and nonmetastatic thyroid tumors. This clone has a handful of counts. None of the patients had undergone any treatment ahead of thyroid surgery. Trimming cost V 7 bases and J 5 bases; bases outside gene matches: 6. The CDR3 spans 14 residues. Germline V lookup: CDR1 MNHNS, CDR2 SASEGT. TCRdb reprocessed the PCR reads using MiXCR. The top ten clones hold about 15% of a sample with roughly 4,900 clones, about 22% of them seen once. Sequencing was done on a sample of adjacent normal tissue. This TCR was sampled from a female donor with papillary thyroid cancer or a benign thyroid nodule (not recorded which). Some clones in this sample may be carry-over from other donors' samples. The rearrangement joins TRBV6-1 to TRBJ1-2; 11 positions match TRBD1. The CDR3 DNA reads TGTGCCAGCACCGGGGACAGGGGGGGGTATGGCTACACCTTC. The encoded protein is CASTGDRGGYGYTF.